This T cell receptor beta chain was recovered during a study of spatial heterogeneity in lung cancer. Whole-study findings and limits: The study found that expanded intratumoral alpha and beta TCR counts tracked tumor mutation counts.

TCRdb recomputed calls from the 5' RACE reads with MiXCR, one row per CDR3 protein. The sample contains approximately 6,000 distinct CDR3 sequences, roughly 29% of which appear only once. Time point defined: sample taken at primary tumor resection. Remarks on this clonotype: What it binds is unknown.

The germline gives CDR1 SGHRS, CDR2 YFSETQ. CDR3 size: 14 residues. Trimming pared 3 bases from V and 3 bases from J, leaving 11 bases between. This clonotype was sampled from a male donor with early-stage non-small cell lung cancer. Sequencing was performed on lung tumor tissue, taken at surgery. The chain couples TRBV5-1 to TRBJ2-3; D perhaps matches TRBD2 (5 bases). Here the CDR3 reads CASSSGIKTDTQYF. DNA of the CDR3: TGCGCCAGCAGCTCGGGAATAAAAACAGATACGCAGTATTTT.